Listed below are T cell receptor beta chains from one sample, sequenced in a study of CD8 T cells in Susac syndrome. TCRdb reprocessed the immunoSEQ multiplex PCR reads via MiXCR and lists one record per CDR3 protein. The sample holds 150,000 to 200,000 distinct CDR3 sequences, roughly 95% seen once. Material: CD8+ T cells from PBMCs. These receptors were taken from a human donor with multiple sclerosis. The conserved cysteine and the conserved F or W are not part of the CDR3 here.

11 TRBJ2-1 TRBV29-1 SAPPHGAGEQF
9 TRBJ2-1 TRBV27 ASNVGNEQF
12 TRBJ1-4 TRBV28 ASSPRLPNEKLF
12 TRBJ2-5 TRBV7-9 ASSFGQIQETQY
14 TRBJ2-3 TRBV7-3 ASSPTGRANPDTQY
11 TRBJ2-3 TRBV29-1 SARDRLTDTQY
11 TRBJ2-7 TRBV29-1 SVEDRETYEQY
12 TRBJ2-7 TRBV9 ASSVADKGYEQY
11 TRBJ1-2 TRBV13 ASAGAANYGYT
12 TRBJ2-7 TRBV2 ASTEGRETYEQY
12 TRBJ2-1 TRBV5-6 ASSLFPRHNEQF
13 TRBJ1-2 TRBV29-1 SVYDRDRGTYGYT
14 TRBJ2-1 TRBV2 ASSEVIAGERNEQF
13 TRBJ2-4 TRBV4-1 ASSQELGGRGIQY
11 TRBJ2-4 TRBV7-2 ASSLVYKNIQY
10 TRBJ1-1 TRBV2 ASGRGNTEAF
15 TRBJ2-1 TRBV7-9 ASSSYLDRIFNNEQF
13 TRBJ2-1 TRBV3-1 ASSRPGGFHNEQF
10 TRBJ2-1 TRBV15 ATSRAGNEQF
12 TRBJ2-7 TRBV16 ASSLGLINYEQY
15 TRBJ2-2 TRBV4-1 ASSPRYKRENTGELF
10 TRBJ1-2 TRBV20-1 SARTENYGYT
12 TRBJ2-2 TRBV4-1 ASSQVRRGGELF
13 TRBJ2-1 TRBV20-1 SAHVWERSYNEQF
14 TRBJ2-5 TRBV11-2 ASSQTEDRGQETQY
12 TRBJ2-4 TRBV20-1 SALGAPAKNIQY
13 TRBJ2-3 TRBV28 ASSLFAGSTDTQY
12 TRBJ2-2 TRBV27 ASRIQGGTGELF
12 TRBJ2-7 TRBV20-1 SARTSGRVYEQY
15 TRBJ2-3 TRBV20-1 SANRLAGVPSTDTQY
12 TRBJ2-7 TRBV20-1 SARVQGSSYEQY
12 TRBJ2-7 TRBV27 ASSFSRGAYEQY
12 TRBJ2-2 TRBV9 ASEGRLNTGALF
14 TRBJ1-3 TRBV12-3/TRBV12-4 ASTPRGTNYGNTIY
13 TRBJ2-1 TRBV6-2/TRBV6-3 ASSYGTSGGNEQF
13 TRBJ2-6 TRBV20-1 RGDGVDSGANVLT
12 TRBJ2-7 TRBV7-9 ASSSTGLRYEQY
14 TRBJ2-1 TRBV15 ATSRSRTSGDNEQF
12 TRBJ2-5 TRBV2 ASSETPSPETQY
13 TRBJ2-7 TRBV11-2 ASSLEAGGSYEQY
14 TRBJ1-2 TRBV20-1 SARDERGPQFYGYT
10 TRBJ2-7 TRBV27 ASKDNTYEQY
10 TRBJ1-2 TRBV29-1 SVEDGLRGYT
12 TRBJ1-2 TRBV27 ASSLQPGGAGYT
14 TRBJ2-7 TRBV6-5 ASSYSSNNLRYEQY
12 TRBJ1-1 TRBV6-5 ASTSDREQDEAF
13 TRBJ2-7 TRBV15 ATSRDQTTSYEQY
11 TRBJ2-2 TRBV24-1 ATSGRHTGELF
12 TRBJ2-7 TRBV7-8 ASSLLAKTYEQY
10 TRBJ2-3 TRBV6-1 AGGFNTDTQY
12 TRBJ2-7 TRBV30 AWTLSGAAEEQY
13 TRBJ2-7 TRBV30 AWIPTGGSRYEQY
14 TRBJ2-3 TRBV24-1 ATSDSHSGRGDTQY
13 TRBJ1-5 TRBV30 AWSAPDSPVQPQH
12 TRBJ2-3 TRBV12-5 ASGLFAVGDTQY
11 TRBJ1-2 TRBV29-1 SVAGQGARGYT
12 TRBJ1-2 TRBV19 ASSIGQGSYGYT
12 TRBJ2-1 TRBV29-1 SASGLAEYNEQF
11 TRBJ2-7 TRBV27 ASSLYSGIGQY
11 TRBJ2-1 TRBV11-2 ASRRTGYNEQF